This T cell receptor (beta chain) derives from a study of blood T cell repertoires in COVID-19. As for the study in general: Sources were T cells, B-cell-depleted T cells, or PBMCs; the material itself was cDNA or gDNA.

The repertoire was sequenced with immunoSEQ multiplex PCR; TCRdb's copy has only in-frame clones and lacks some. Of 30,000 to 40,000 clones in the sample, 85% to 90% were seen once. This receptor was taken from a woman aged 60-75 years with active COVID-19. The sequencing input was peripheral blood.

CDR3 in amino acids: CAIRVAGGQETQYF. Here the CDR3 DNA reads TGTGCCATCAGGGTAGCGGGGGGGCAAGAGACCCAGTACTTC. The genes are TRBV10-3 and TRBJ2-5; 11 nucleotides agree with TRBD2. The CDR3 sequence is 14 residues long. The ends lost 6 bases at V and 2 bases at J; junction bases unmatched: 2. Germline CDR1 is ENHRY and CDR2 is SYGVKD.